This T cell receptor (beta chain) comes out of a study of blood T cell repertoires in COVID-19. Per the study methods: Reference gene primer amplification in the assay estimated nucleated cell counts. Repertoires were generated with immunoSEQ multiplex PCR, while TCRdb's copy carries only in-frame clones and drops some. D and trimming come from the DNA, and the V and J calls and clone size come from that table. The sample has 300,000 to 500,000 clones; approximately 88% are singletons. J was trimmed by 6 bases and V by 0 bases; bases with no gene match: 5. The V gene's germline CDR1 is SGHRS and CDR2 YFSETQ. CDR3 length equals 15 residues.

The sequencing input was PBMCs or T cells enriched from blood (not recorded which). The gene calls are TRBV5-1 and TRBJ2-1; 8 bases agree with TRBD1. This TCR was sampled from a woman under 40 with acute COVID-19. The CDR3 sequence: CASSLGGTGTNEQFF. The CDR3 region has the DNA TGCGCCAGCAGCTTGGGCGGGACAGGCACCAATGAGCAGTTCTTC.